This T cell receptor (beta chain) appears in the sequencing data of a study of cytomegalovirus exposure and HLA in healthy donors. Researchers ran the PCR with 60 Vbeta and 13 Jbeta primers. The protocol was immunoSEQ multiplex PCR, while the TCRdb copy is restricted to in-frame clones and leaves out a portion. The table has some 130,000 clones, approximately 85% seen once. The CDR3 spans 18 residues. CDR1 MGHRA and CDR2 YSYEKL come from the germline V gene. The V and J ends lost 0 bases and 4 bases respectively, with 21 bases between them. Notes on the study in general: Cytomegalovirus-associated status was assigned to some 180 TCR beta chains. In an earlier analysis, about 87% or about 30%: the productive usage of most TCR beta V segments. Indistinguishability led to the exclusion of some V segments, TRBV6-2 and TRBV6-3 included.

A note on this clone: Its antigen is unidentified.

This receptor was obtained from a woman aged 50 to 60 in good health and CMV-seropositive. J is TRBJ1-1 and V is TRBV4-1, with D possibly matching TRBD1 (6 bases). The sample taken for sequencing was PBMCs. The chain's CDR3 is CASSQDGQGNLRSTEAFF. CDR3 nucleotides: TGCGCCAGCAGCCAAGATGGGCAGGGGAACTTGCGGAGCACTGAAGCTTTCTTT.